This entry features one TCR beta chain sequence. Its antigen is currently not known. There are no base qualities to consult, and no much larger clone falls within one base. The germline V gene (reference sequence) supplies CDR1 DFQATT and CDR2 SNEGSKA. Its CDR3 holds 11 amino acids, cysteine through phenylalanine. Of the read, only the CDR3 DNA is kept; its 33 bases are in frame from base 1. Cut back by 2 bases and 5 bases, the V and J ends lie 5 bases apart. The donors were roughly 38 Caucasian individuals from Russia, aged roughly 6 to 90 years, who were systemically healthy. Around 9.8 milliliters of peripheral blood were collected from each donor into EDTA-treated Vacutainer tubes. Ficoll-Paque density-gradient centrifugation was used to isolate PBMCs, with at least 6 million per sample. Trizol reagent was used to extract total RNA from the PBMCs, yielding at least 5.5 micrograms per sample. Naive CD45RAhigh/CD27high T cell percentages were measured by flow cytometry on a PBMC aliquot from every donor.

The source of the sample is a study of blood T cells in healthy people across ages (dated by TCRdb to the mid-2010s). Turning to the overall study: In model experiments, roughly one uniquely barcoded TCR beta cDNA molecule per two T cells was captured by template switching. Using the same blood draw, the study looked at two additional independent replicas of 1 million unique cDNA reads for two donors, one aged 18 to 30 and the other aged 80 or older. Donors were grouped into four age groups: young (average about 15 years), middle-aged (39), aged (62) and long-lived (just over 80). Donors of different ages were randomly distributed across sequencing lanes to avoid experimental bias. The study measured age-related changes in TCR beta repertoire diversity using deep sequencing normalized with unique cDNA molecular identifiers.

Libraries were prepared through 5' RACE. Sequencing was performed on an Illumina HiSeq 2500. The second PCR ran for roughly 7 to 11 cycles and used a J-beta primer mix along with a sample-barcoded 5' primer. A unique molecular identifier was introduced onto each TCR beta cDNA molecule by a template-switch 5' adaptor carrying 12 random nucleotides. Each sample yielded at least 3 million CDR3-containing paired-end reads. All of the RNA was converted into first-strand cDNA using the Mint cDNA synthesis kit, with a TRBC-specific oligonucleotide serving as the primer. Following uracil-DNA glycosylase treatment, all cDNA underwent a first 18-cycle PCR with the universal primers M1SS and BC2_uni_R. For the original study's pipeline: Each sample was normalized by randomly selecting 1 million high-quality reads, each carrying a distinct molecular identifier. Instead of being binned into consensus sequences, reads that shared molecular identifiers were thrown out. CDR3 identification, clonotype clustering and error correction used MiTCR with a Q25 quality threshold and the strictest error-elimination algorithm. A nonparametric unseen species model using Euler transformation provided a lower-bound estimate of total TCR beta diversity. TCRdb cleaned the public reads at Q25 with fastp, built clones with MiXCR and kept in-frame beta chains. All rows with the same CDR3 protein become a single entry with the most common DNA and genes. These V and J calls rely on TCRdb rather than the paper's analysis. The sample table shows about 780,000 distinct CDR3 sequences, and around half are seen once. The ten top clones hold around 18% of the sample.

Study-level results and caveats: Donor CMV infection status was unknown, potentially confounding age-related changes in expanded clonotypes. Total diversity estimates from one million sequenced T cells were considered lower bounds and underestimates. A strong correlation was found between observed TCR beta diversity and the percentage of naive T cells measured by flow cytometry. The long-lived group showed more naive CD4+ T cells, fewer expanded clones and increased TCR diversity than the aged group, suggesting age selection. Because profiling used bulk unsorted PBMCs, naive and antigen-experienced compartments could not be compared conclusively. Observed TCR beta diversity per million T cells fell roughly linearly with age, and a significant reduction was already apparent by age roughly 41.

This clonotype originated in a man older than 75 in good health. The sequenced sample consisted of blood. Recombination connected TRBV20-1 to TRBJ2-3; the D gene identity is not certain. The CDR3 here reads CSARWGDTQYF. The bases read TGCAGTGCTAGATGGGGAGATACGCAGTATTTT.